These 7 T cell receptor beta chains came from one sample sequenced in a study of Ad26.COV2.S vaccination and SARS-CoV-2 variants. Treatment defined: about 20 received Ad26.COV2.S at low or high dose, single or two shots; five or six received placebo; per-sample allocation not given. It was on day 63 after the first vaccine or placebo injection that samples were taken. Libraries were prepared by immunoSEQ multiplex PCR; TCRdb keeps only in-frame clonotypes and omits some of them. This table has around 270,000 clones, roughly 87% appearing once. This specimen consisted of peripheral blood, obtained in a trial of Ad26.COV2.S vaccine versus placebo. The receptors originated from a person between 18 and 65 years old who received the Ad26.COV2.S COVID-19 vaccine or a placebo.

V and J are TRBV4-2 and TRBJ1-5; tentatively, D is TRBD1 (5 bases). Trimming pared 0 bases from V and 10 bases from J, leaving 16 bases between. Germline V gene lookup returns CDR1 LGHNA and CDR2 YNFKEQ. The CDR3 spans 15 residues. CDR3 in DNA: TGTGCCAGCAGCCAAGAGGGCGGGACGAGGGGCCCCCAGCATTTT. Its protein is CASSQEGGTRGPQHF.

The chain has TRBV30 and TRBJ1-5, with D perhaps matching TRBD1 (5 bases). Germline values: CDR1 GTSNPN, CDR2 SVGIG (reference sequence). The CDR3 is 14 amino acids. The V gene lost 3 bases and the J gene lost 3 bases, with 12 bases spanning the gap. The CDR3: CAWSGGPLNQPQHF. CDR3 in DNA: TGTGCCTGGAGCGGGGGACCGCTCAATCAGCCCCAGCATTTT.

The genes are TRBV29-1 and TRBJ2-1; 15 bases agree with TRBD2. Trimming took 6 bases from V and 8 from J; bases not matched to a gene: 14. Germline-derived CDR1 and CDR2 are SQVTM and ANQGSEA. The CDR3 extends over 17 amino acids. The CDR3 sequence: CSVPKPGLAGGWDEQFF. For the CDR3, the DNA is TGCAGCGTCCCTAAACCGGGACTAGCGGGAGGTTGGGATGAGCAGTTCTTC.

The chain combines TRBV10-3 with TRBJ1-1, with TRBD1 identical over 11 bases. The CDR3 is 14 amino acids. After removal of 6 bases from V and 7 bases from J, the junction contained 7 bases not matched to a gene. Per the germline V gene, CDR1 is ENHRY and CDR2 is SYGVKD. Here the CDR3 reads CAISGTGGRNEAFF. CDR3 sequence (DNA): TGTGCCATCAGCGGGACAGGGGGTAGGAATGAAGCTTTCTTT.

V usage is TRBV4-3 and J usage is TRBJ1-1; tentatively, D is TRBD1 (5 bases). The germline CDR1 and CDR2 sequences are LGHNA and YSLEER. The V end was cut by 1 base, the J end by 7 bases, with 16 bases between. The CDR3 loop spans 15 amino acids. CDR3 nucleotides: TGCGCCAGCAGCCAAGGGGGCCGAGCCAGCGTTGAAGCTTTCTTT. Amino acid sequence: CASSQGGRASVEAFF.

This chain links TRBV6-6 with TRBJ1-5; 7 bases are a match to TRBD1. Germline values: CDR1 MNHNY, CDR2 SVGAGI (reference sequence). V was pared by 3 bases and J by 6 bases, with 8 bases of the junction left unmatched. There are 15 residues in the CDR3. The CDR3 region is CASSYQRDSPQPQHF. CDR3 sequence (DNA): TGTGCCAGCAGTTATCAAAGGGACAGTCCTCAGCCCCAGCATTTT.

The DNA of the CDR3 is TGCGCCAGCAGCCTCGATTCGGACAGGAGGAGCTACGAGCAGTACTTC. Its translation is CASSLDSDRRSYEQYF. The genes are TRBV4-3 and TRBJ2-7, with 7 nucleotides matching TRBD1. Trimming removed 4 bases from V and 3 bases from J; junction bases left unmatched: 12. The germline V gene encodes CDR1 LGHNA and CDR2 YSLEER. The CDR3 covers 16 residues.